Following are 15 T cell receptor beta chains from one sample sequenced in a study of blood T cell repertoires in COVID-19. Only in-frame clones appear in the TCRdb table, and some are missing; sequencing was by immunoSEQ multiplex PCR. The sample includes about 310,000 clones, roughly 87% of them seen just once. Sample: PBMCs or T cells enriched from blood (not recorded which). These receptors all stem from a woman in her late teens or twenties who had recovered from COVID-19.

The chain joins TRBV5-1 to TRBJ2-5; D unresolved. This CDR3 contains 14 residues. In germline, CDR1 is SGHRS, CDR2 YFSETQ. V dropped 4 bases and J dropped 3 bases, with 13 bases sitting between them. As DNA, the CDR3 is TGCGCCAGCAGCCCCACCTCAGCGAAAGAGACCCAGTACTTC. It codes for CASSPTSAKETQYF.

The J gene is TRBJ2-2, the V gene TRBV9; D may be TRBD2 (5 bases). V lost 3 bases and J lost 1, with 10 bases in between. This CDR3 has 15 amino acids. Germline CDR1 and CDR2: SGDLS and YYNGEE. This CDR3 reads CASSDGLWNTGELFF. CDR3 coding DNA: TGTGCCAGCAGCGACGGACTGTGGAACACCGGGGAGCTGTTTTTT.

The chain is built from TRBV11-2 and TRBJ2-7; 7 nucleotides agree with TRBD1. Germline CDR1 and CDR2: SGHAT and FQNNGV. The CDR3 sequence is 15 residues long. Trimming removed 0 bases from V and 2 bases from J; junction bases left unmatched: 4. The CDR3 coding sequence is TGTGCCAGCAGCTTAGAACCGGGACAGACCTACGAGCAGTACTTC. Encoded protein: CASSLEPGQTYEQYF. Variable domain in full (rest from reference TRBV11-2 and TRBJ2-7): EAGVAQSPRYKIIEKRQSVAFWCNPISGHATLYWYQQILGQGPKLLIQFQNNGVVDDSQLPKDRFSAERLKGVDSTLKIQPAKLEDSAVYLCASSLEPGQTYEQYFGPGTRLTVT.

The V and J genes are TRBV4-3 and TRBJ2-1, with a weak D call TRBD2 (5 bases). The CDR3 is 14 amino acids. Per the germline V gene, CDR1 is LGHNA and CDR2 is YSLEER. The ends were cut back, 0 bases at V and 10 bases at J, with 13 bases in the middle. CDR3 DNA: TGCGCCAGCAGCCAAGACGGGGTATACGTGGAGCAGTTCTTC. It yields the protein CASSQDGVYVEQFF.

This rearrangement joins TRBV10-3 to TRBJ2-1, with 10 bases lining up with TRBD2. The ends lost 6 bases at V and 5 bases at J; junction bases unmatched: 4. The V gene's germline CDR1 is ENHRY and CDR2 SYGVKD. The CDR3 loop spans 14 amino acids. The CDR3 here is CAISPGLANNEQFF. The CDR3 nucleotides are TGTGCCATCAGCCCGGGACTAGCGAACAATGAGCAGTTCTTC.

The V and J genes are TRBV18 and TRBJ1-4; 8 bases line up with TRBD1. Unmatched junction bases numbered 6, after V lost 3 bases and J lost 6 bases. Germline CDR1 is KGHSH and CDR2 is LQKENI. There are 15 residues in the CDR3. The CDR3 sequence is CASSPGTGSDEKLFF. The CDR3 coding sequence is TGTGCCAGCTCACCCGGGACAGGCTCTGATGAAAAACTGTTTTTT.

The V gene is TRBV9, the J gene TRBJ2-3, with D possibly matching TRBD2 (5 bases). The CDR3 spans 16 residues. Germline assignment: CDR1 SGDLS and CDR2 YYNGEE. V shed 1 base and J shed 1 base, with 13 bases lying between them. CDR3 protein: CASSVLASTGTDTQYF. The CDR3 nucleotides read TGTGCCAGCAGCGTACTTGCTAGCACGGGCACAGATACGCAGTATTTT.

This chain connects TRBV27 to TRBJ2-5; possible D gene TRBD1, 5 bases. Trimming pared 8 bases from V and 2 bases from J, leaving 12 bases between. Germline CDR1 MNHEY, CDR2 SMNVEV (reference sequence). The CDR3 spans 13 residues. Written as DNA, the CDR3 is TGTGCCAGCCTCAGACAGCCTCAAGAGACCCAGTACTTC. Its translation: CASLRQPQETQYF.

The V gene is TRBV10-3, the J gene TRBJ2-3, with TRBD1 as a possible D gene (5 bases). Germline V gene sequence: CDR1 ENHRY, CDR2 SYGVKD. The CDR3 is made up of 12 amino acids. V lost 2 bases, J lost 5 bases, and 5 bases lay in between. In DNA form, the CDR3 reads TGTGCCATCAGTGAGCAGGGAGATACGCAGTATTTT. This encodes CAISEQGDTQYF.

V is TRBV12-3 or TRBV12-4 and J is TRBJ1-2, with D unclear. CDR3 length equals 13 residues. The V end lost 2 bases, the J end lost 4 bases, and 8 bases lay between the germline ends. The CDR3 sequence: CASSLMRFYGYTF. DNA for the CDR3: TGTGCCAGCAGTTTAATGAGGTTCTATGGCTACACCTTC.

V gene TRBV19 combines with J gene TRBJ2-5; D uncertain. Germline CDR1 and CDR2: LNHDA and SQIVND (reference sequence). Deletions cut 3 bases from V and 1 base from J, with 12 bases between. The CDR3 contains 15 residues. The CDR3 nucleotides are TGTGCCAGTAGTATTTCCAGTGCCCTCCAAGAGACCCAGTACTTC. This gives the protein CASSISSALQETQYF.

This chain connects TRBV5-4 to TRBJ1-2, with D possibly TRBD1 on 6 matching bases. Trimming removed 4 bases from V and 3 bases from J, with 16 bases in between. Germline CDR1 reads SGHNT; CDR2 reads YYREEE (reference sequence). This CDR3 is 15 amino acids long. The DNA for the CDR3 is TGTGCCAGCAGCCGACGGACAGTTCCAGACTATGGCTACACCTTC. It translates to CASSRRTVPDYGYTF.

The chain links TRBV4-2 to TRBJ1-1, with a weak D call TRBD1 (6 bases). This CDR3 spans 15 amino acids. Per germline, CDR1 LGHNA and CDR2 YNFKEQ. The V gene lost 0 bases and the J gene lost 5 bases, with 13 bases spanning the gap. The CDR3 region is CASSQDPRGETEAFF. The CDR3 DNA sequence: TGTGCCAGCAGCCAAGACCCCAGGGGAGAAACTGAAGCTTTCTTT.

The rearrangement links TRBV18 to TRBJ2-7; D is possibly TRBD2 (6 bases). The germline gives CDR1 KGHSH, CDR2 LQKENI. This CDR3 region has 15 residues. Trimming pared 0 bases from V and 2 bases from J, leaving 11 bases between. The CDR3 sequence: CASSPPRGETYEQYF. The CDR3 bases are TGTGCCAGCTCACCACCGCGGGGCGAGACCTACGAGCAGTACTTC.

DNA for the CDR3: TGTGCCAGCAGCTTAGGCGGATCTGGAAACACCATATATTTT. It encodes CASSLGGSGNTIYF. The rearrangement joins TRBV7-2 to TRBJ1-3; D gene unclear. Germline assignment: CDR1 SGHTA and CDR2 FQGNSA. CDR3 length equals 14 residues. Trimming cost V 1 base and J 1 base, with 5 bases left between them. Using reference TRBV7-2 and TRBJ1-3 for the parts outside the CDR3, the full variable domain is GAGVSQSPSNKVTEKGKDVELRCDPISGHTALYWYRQSLGQGLEFLIYFQGNSAPDKSGLPSDRFSAERTGGSVSTLTIQRTQQEDSAVYLCASSLGGSGNTIYFGEGSWLTVV.